This T cell receptor beta chain comes out of a study of T cell responses to AZD1222 COVID-19 vaccine. Clones were read by immunoSEQ multiplex PCR, and TCRdb kept only the in-frame ones, dropping some. In the table there are tens of thousands of clones, more than 80% of which are singletons. For this clone: The target antigen is unknown.

The ends lost 9 bases at V and 7 bases at J; junction bases unmatched: 11. CDR1 and CDR2 from the germline V gene are MRHNA and SNTAGT. This CDR3 contains 14 residues. Study-level points and caveats: Seropositive status at baseline applied to only a handful of AZD1222 recipients. Repertoire collection took place solely once the T cell response had peaked.

This TCR was sampled from an adult in good health. The chain couples TRBV6-4 to TRBJ1-5; TRBD1 agrees at 8 bases. The source material was peripheral blood, sampled on day 0 of AZD1222 vaccination. DNA of the CDR3: TGTGCCAGATCTCCGGACAGGGTGGACCAGCCCCAGCATTTT. Encoded protein: CARSPDRVDQPQHF.